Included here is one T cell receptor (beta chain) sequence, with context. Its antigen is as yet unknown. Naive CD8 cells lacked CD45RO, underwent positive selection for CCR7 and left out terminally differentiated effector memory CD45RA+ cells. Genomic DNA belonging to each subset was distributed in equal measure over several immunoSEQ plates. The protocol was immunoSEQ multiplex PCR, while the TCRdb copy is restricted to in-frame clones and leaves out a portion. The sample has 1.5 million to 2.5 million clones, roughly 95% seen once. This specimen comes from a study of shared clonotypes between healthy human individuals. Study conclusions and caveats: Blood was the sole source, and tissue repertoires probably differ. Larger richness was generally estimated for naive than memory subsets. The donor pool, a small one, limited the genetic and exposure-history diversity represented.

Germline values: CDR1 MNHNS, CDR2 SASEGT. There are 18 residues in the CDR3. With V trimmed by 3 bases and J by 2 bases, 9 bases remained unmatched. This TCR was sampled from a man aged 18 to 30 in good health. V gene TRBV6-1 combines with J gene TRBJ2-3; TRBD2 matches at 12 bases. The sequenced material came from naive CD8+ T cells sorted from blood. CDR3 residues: CASSDWLAGGPDTDTQYF. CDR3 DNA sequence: TGTGCCAGCAGTGATTGGCTAGCGGGGGGGCCTGACACAGATACGCAGTATTTT.